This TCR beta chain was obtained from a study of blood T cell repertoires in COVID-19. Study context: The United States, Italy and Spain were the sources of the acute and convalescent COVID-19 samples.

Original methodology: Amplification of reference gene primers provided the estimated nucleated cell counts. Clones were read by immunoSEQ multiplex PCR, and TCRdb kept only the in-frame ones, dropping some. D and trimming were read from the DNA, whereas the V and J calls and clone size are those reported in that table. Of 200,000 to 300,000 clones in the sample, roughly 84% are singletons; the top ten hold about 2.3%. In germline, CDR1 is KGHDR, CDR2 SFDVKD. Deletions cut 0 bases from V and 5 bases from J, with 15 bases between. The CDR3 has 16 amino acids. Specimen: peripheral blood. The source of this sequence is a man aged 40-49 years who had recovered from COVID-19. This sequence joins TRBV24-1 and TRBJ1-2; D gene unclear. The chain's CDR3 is CATSDLHRGPWYGYTF. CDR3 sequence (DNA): TGTGCCACCAGTGATTTGCATCGGGGTCCGTGGTATGGCTACACCTTC.